The entry below gives a single TCR beta chain sequence along with its context. The CDR3 runs 15 residues. Germline lookup yields CDR1 SGHDT and CDR2 YYEEEE. Trimming removed 3 bases from V and 4 bases from J, with 16 bases in between. The authors' processing: Researchers report that nucleated cell counts were estimated from reference gene primer amplification. Repertoires were generated with immunoSEQ multiplex PCR, while TCRdb's copy carries only in-frame clones and drops some. The V and J calls and clone size are taken from that table; D and trimming were inferred from the DNA. Of roughly 200,000 clones in the sample, 70% to 90% were seen once. The data derive from a study of blood T cell repertoires in COVID-19. Study background: Sites in the United States, Italy and Spain provided acute and convalescent COVID-19 samples. PBMCs, B-cell-depleted T cells, or T cells provided the cDNA or gDNA that made up the material.

The specimen was peripheral blood. This TCR came from a man aged 55 to 70 with active or convalescent COVID-19. V gene TRBV5-6 combines with J gene TRBJ2-5; a weak D match, TRBD2 (6 bases). CDR3 amino acids: CASSSQYGGRETQYF. CDR3 DNA sequence: TGTGCCAGCAGCTCCCAGTACGGGGGTAGAGAGACCCAGTACTTC.